This passage covers 21 T cell receptor beta chains from one sample sequenced in a study of shared clonotypes between healthy human individuals. The data were produced by immunoSEQ multiplex PCR, yet TCRdb's version contains in-frame clones alone and is incomplete. The repertoire holds some 2 million clones, over 85% seen once, with 0.9% to 1.4% in the top ten. Naive CD8 cells, CD45RO-negative and positively selected for CCR7, excluded terminally differentiated effector memory CD45RA+ cells. Specimen: naive CD8+ T cells sorted from blood. These receptors came from a young man in good health.

This chain uses TRBV13 with TRBJ2-5; 9 bases line up with TRBD1. CDR1 and CDR2 from the germline V gene are PRHDT and FYEKMQ (reference sequence). The V and J ends lost 5 bases and 4 bases, in that order; junction bases with no gene match: 11. The CDR3 length is 16 residues. The CDR3 sequence: CASSPWTGEEGETQYF. As DNA, the CDR3 is TGTGCCAGCAGCCCCTGGACAGGGGAGGAGGGAGAGACCCAGTACTTC. The entire variable domain, with the rest obtained from reference TRBV13 and TRBJ2-5, is as follows: AAGVIQSPRHLIKEKRETATLKCYPIPRHDTVYWYQQGPGQDPQFLISFYEKMQSDKGSIPDRFSAQQFSDYHSELNMSSLELGDSALYFCASSPWTGEEGETQYFGPGTRLLVL.

V usage is TRBV6-5 and J usage is TRBJ2-7; possibly TRBD1 for D (6 bases). CDR1 and CDR2 from the germline V gene are MNHEY and SVGAGI. CDR3 length: 13 amino acids. The germline V and J ends were trimmed by 9 bases and 3 bases, with 15 bases remaining between them. The chain's CDR3 is CASAPGASYEQYF. The CDR3 DNA sequence: TGTGCCAGTGCTCCAGGGGCAAGCTACGAGCAGTACTTC.

The chain employs TRBV27 and TRBJ2-4; TRBD1 agrees at 7 bases. The germline CDR1 and CDR2 sequences are MNHEY and SMNVEV (reference sequence). After removal of 4 bases from V and 8 bases from J, the junction contained 11 bases not matched to a gene. The CDR3 is 15 amino acids. CDR3 sequence: CASSSLDRASDIQYF. The CDR3 bases are TGTGCCAGCAGTTCTCTAGACAGGGCTAGTGACATTCAGTACTTC.

V and J are TRBV6-5 and TRBJ1-1; D is unresolved. Trimming pared 0 bases from V and 7 bases from J, leaving 9 bases between. This CDR3 spans 13 amino acids. The germline V gene encodes CDR1 MNHEY and CDR2 SVGAGI. The CDR3 spells CASSYSVAVEAFF. Here the CDR3 DNA reads TGTGCCAGCAGTTACTCGGTGGCGGTTGAAGCTTTCTTT.

CDR3 protein: CASSLGGQGGRQAGYTF. CDR3 coding DNA: TGTGCCAGCAGCTTAGGGGGACAGGGGGGCCGACAGGCTGGCTACACCTTC. This chain links TRBV13 with TRBJ1-2; the match to TRBD1 covers 11 bases. There are 17 residues in the CDR3. Per germline, CDR1 PRHDT and CDR2 FYEKMQ (reference sequence). The V segment lost 0 bases and the J segment 7 bases; nucleotides outside the gene matches: 10.

The V call is TRBV9, the J call TRBJ2-2; D gene ambiguous. Germline CDR1 reads SGDLS; CDR2 reads YYNGEE. V was pared by 4 bases and J by 1 base, with 11 bases between. CDR3 length equals 15 residues. DNA for the CDR3: TGTGCCAGCAGCCCTCAGACGGAGAACACCGGGGAGCTGTTTTTT. Translating gives CASSPQTENTGELFF.

The chain couples TRBV19 to TRBJ1-1; 7 bases are shared with TRBD1. The CDR3 is made up of 12 amino acids. V was clipped by 6 bases and J by 7 bases; unmatched bases: 5. Germline lookup yields CDR1 LNHDA and CDR2 SQIVND (reference sequence). The CDR3 loop is CASRGGGGEAFF. The CDR3 nucleotides read TGTGCCAGTAGAGGGGGCGGAGGTGAAGCTTTCTTT.

The V and J genes are TRBV30 and TRBJ1-4, with unresolved D. V lost 4 bases and J lost 5, with 8 bases in between. Looked up from germline, CDR1 is GTSNPN and CDR2 is SVGIG (reference sequence). The CDR3 has 12 residues. The CDR3 coding sequence is TGTGCCTGGAACCTGGTCAATGAAAAACTGTTTTTT. It encodes CAWNLVNEKLFF.

Details on this clone: Other DNA variants within this sample encode the same CDR3. This chain uses TRBV7-9 with TRBJ2-7; D not resolved. Germline V gene data show CDR1 as SEHNR and CDR2 as FQNEAQ (reference sequence). This CDR3 spans 13 amino acids. V was clipped by 5 bases and J by 3 bases, with 11 bases between them. CDR3 nucleotides: TGTGCCAGCAGCCTGGACCCAGACTACGAGCAGTACTTC. The encoded protein is CASSLDPDYEQYF. The full variable domain, in which reference TRBV7-9 and TRBJ2-7 provide the parts outside the CDR3, is DTGVSQNPRHKITKRGQNVTFRCDPISEHNRLYWYRQTLGQGPEFLTYFQNEAQLEKSRLLSDRFSAERPKGSFSTLEIQRTEQGDSAMYLCASSLDPDYEQYFGPGTRLTVT.

CDR3 region: CAWSALGTSGGSSTDTQYF. CDR3 nucleotides: TGTGCCTGGAGTGCACTCGGGACTAGCGGGGGGTCTAGCACAGATACGCAGTATTTT. The rearrangement joins TRBV30 to TRBJ2-3; TRBD2 matches at 15 bases. Losses at the gene ends were 1 base for V and 0 bases for J; bases not matched to a gene: 8. The CDR3 has 19 residues. CDR1 and CDR2 from the germline V gene are GTSNPN and SVGIG (reference sequence).

The V and J genes are TRBV7-2 and TRBJ2-1; a possible D gene is TRBD2 (6 bases). The CDR3 sequence is 16 residues long. The germline gives CDR1 SGHTA, CDR2 FQGNSA. Trimming left V 3 bases short and J 0 bases short, with 12 bases between. This chain's CDR3 is CASSFQAGPSYNEQFF. CDR3 bases: TGTGCCAGCAGCTTTCAAGCGGGCCCCTCCTACAATGAGCAGTTCTTC.

The chain has TRBV30 and TRBJ2-2, with D hard to call. The germline CDR1 and CDR2 sequences are GTSNPN and SVGIG (reference sequence). The germline V and J ends were trimmed by 1 base and 4 bases, with 16 bases remaining between them. CDR3 size: 16 residues. CDR3 coding DNA: TGTGCCTGGAGTGACGATAGACAAGGGCCCACCGGGGAGCTGTTTTTT. Its protein is CAWSDDRQGPTGELFF.

The chain carries TRBV5-6 and TRBJ2-1, with unresolved D. Per the germline V gene, CDR1 is SGHDT and CDR2 is YYEEEE. The CDR3 runs 13 residues. The ends were cut back, 1 base at V and 4 bases at J, with 6 bases in the middle. The CDR3 region has the DNA TGTGCCAGCAGCTTGTCAGATTACAATGAGCAGTTCTTC. Translation gives CASSLSDYNEQFF.

This chain connects TRBV10-2 to TRBJ2-7; D is unclear. Trimming removed 8 bases from V and 0 bases from J, with 8 bases in between. This CDR3 region has 12 residues. In germline, CDR1 is WSHSY, CDR2 SAAADI. CDR3 nucleotide sequence: TGCGCCAGCTCGGAGCACTCCTACGAGCAGTACTTC. Encoded protein: CASSEHSYEQYF.

V usage is TRBV27 and J usage is TRBJ2-7; possible D gene TRBD2, 6 bases. Germline CDR1 reads MNHEY; CDR2 reads SMNVEV (reference sequence). Trimming stripped 6 bases from V and 6 bases from J, with 9 bases between. The CDR3 has 11 residues. The DNA for the CDR3 is TGTGCCAGCAGGTTCGGGGGCGAGCAGTACTTC. This sequence encodes CASRFGGEQYF.

This clone appeared once. It is unclear where the CDR3 begins or ends on the DNA, so no DNA is shown, and the CDR3 is as TCRdb lists it. The V gene is TRBV6-5, the J gene TRBJ1-2. The CDR3 sequence runs 12 residues, both termini included. Germline lookup yields CDR1 MNHEY and CDR2 SVGAGI. This chain's CDR3 is CASSFGSGGYTF.

With regard to this clone: Other DNA sequences in the sample encode the same CDR3. The rearrangement joins TRBV7-9 to TRBJ2-3; D is possibly TRBD2 (6 bases). Germline CDR1 reads SEHNR; CDR2 reads FQNEAQ (reference sequence). This CDR3 region has 15 residues. Deletions cut 5 bases from V and 0 bases from J, with 12 bases between. This CDR3 is CASSPPGLSTDTQYF. The CDR3 DNA reads TGTGCCAGCAGCCCCCCGGGACTGAGCACAGATACGCAGTATTTT. The full variable domain, in which reference TRBV7-9 and TRBJ2-3 provide the parts outside the CDR3, is DTGVSQNPRHKITKRGQNVTFRCDPISEHNRLYWYRQTLGQGPEFLTYFQNEAQLEKSRLLSDRFSAERPKGSFSTLEIQRTEQGDSAMYLCASSPPGLSTDTQYFGPGTRLTVL.

J is TRBJ2-7 and V is TRBV4-1; D is ambiguous. Trimming removed 1 base at V and 3 bases at J, with 13 bases between. CDR1 and CDR2 from the germline V gene are MGHRA and YSYEKL. The CDR3 is 15 amino acids. CDR3 sequence: CASSQVVLSDYEQYF. DNA for the CDR3: TGCGCCAGCAGCCAAGTAGTTCTGTCCGACTACGAGCAGTACTTC.

This clone was seen once. The chain employs TRBV7-8 and TRBJ2-3; the D call may be TRBD1 or TRBD2 (7 bases each). CDR3 size: 15 residues. V lost 10 bases, J lost 3 bases, and 20 bases lay in between. CDR1 and CDR2 (germline): SGHVS, FQNEAQ. The CDR3 DNA reads TGTGCCACCCTTAGGGGGCTCGGGGGGACAGATACGCAGTATTTT. It specifies CATLRGLGGTDTQYF.

This clone came up once. The chain carries TRBV9 and TRBJ2-1, with 11 bases fitting TRBD2. CDR1 is SGDLS and CDR2 is YYNGEE in the germline V gene. The V and J ends lost 4 bases and 7 bases, in that order; junction bases with no gene match: 10. CDR3 length equals 16 residues. The CDR3: CASSKIAGGRGNEQFF. The CDR3, as DNA: TGTGCCAGCAGCAAGATAGCGGGAGGGCGGGGTAATGAGCAGTTCTTC.

The rearrangement links TRBV19 to TRBJ2-7; 9 bases map to TRBD2. The CDR3 covers 13 residues. Germline CDR1 LNHDA, CDR2 SQIVND (reference sequence). J was trimmed by 6 bases and V by 5 bases; bases with no gene match: 5. The CDR3 spells CASSPAGGGEQYF. The CDR3 DNA reads TGTGCCAGTAGTCCCGCGGGAGGGGGCGAGCAGTACTTC. The variable domain in full, with the rest retrieved from reference TRBV19 and TRBJ2-7, is DGGITQSPKYLFRKEGQNVTLSCEQNLNHDAMYWYRQDPGQGLRLIYYSQIVNDFQKGDIAEGYSVSREKKESFPLTVTSAQKNPTAFYLCASSPAGGGEQYFGPGTRLTVT.